The source of this T cell receptor (beta chain) is a study of cytomegalovirus exposure and HLA in healthy donors. The study's findings and limits: In vitro experiments confirmed that a few CMV-associated chains were specific for CMV antigens. Over 150 TCR beta chains were listed as cytomegalovirus-associated. It was found in a later analysis that first-cohort TCR clusters tended to co-occur in the 100 to 150 validation repertoires.

While the first cohort had fewer than 850 subjects, the donors belonged to the separate validation cohort of about 110 subjects. Assay used: immunoSEQ multiplex PCR; TCRdb lists only in-frame clones, some missing. The sample records hundreds of thousands of clones, around 87% being singletons. On this clone: Its antigen is undetermined.

The receptor was isolated from a woman under 30 in good health and CMV-seropositive. The sequenced material came from PBMCs.

DNA for the CDR3: TGTGCCAGCAGGTCCGGGACAGGGGTTCATCAGCCCCAGCATTTT. Translated, it gives CASRSGTGVHQPQHF. The rearrangement links TRBV7-3 to TRBJ1-5, with TRBD1 identical over 10 bases. Looked up from germline, CDR1 is SGHTA and CDR2 is FQGTGA. J was trimmed by 5 bases and V by 6 bases; bases with no gene match: 7. The CDR3 consists of 15 residues. Variable domain in full (rest from reference TRBV7-3 and TRBJ1-5): GAGVSQTPSNKVTEKGKYVELRCDPISGHTALYWYRQSLGQGPEFLIYFQGTGAADDSGLPNDRFFAVRPEGSVSTLKIQRTERGDSAVYLCASRSGTGVHQPQHFGDGTRLSIL.